Shown below are 29 T cell receptor beta chains from a single sample sequenced in a study of blood T cell repertoires in COVID-19. The table came from immunoSEQ multiplex PCR; TCRdb's copy has only in-frame clones and leaves some out. This table has about 100,000 clones, around four fifths appearing once. The sample consisted of peripheral blood. The receptors originated from a woman in her seventies with acute or convalescent COVID-19.

V is TRBV11-1 and J is TRBJ2-7; possibly TRBD1 for D (5 bases). Germline assignment: CDR1 SGHAT and CDR2 FQDESV (reference sequence). V gave up 5 bases and J gave up 4 bases, with 12 bases separating them. The CDR3 length is 13 residues. The CDR3 DNA reads TGTGCCAGCAGCCTCGGACACGCTTACGAGCAGTACTTC. Translating gives CASSLGHAYEQYF.

V gene TRBV6-2 or TRBV6-3 combines with J gene TRBJ1-5; 11 nucleotides align to TRBD1. The V segment lost 5 bases and the J segment 4 bases; nucleotides outside the gene matches: 4. This CDR3 comprises 15 residues. CDR1 is MNHEY, CDR2 SVGEGT, per germline. Here the CDR3 DNA reads TGTGCCAGCAGTCACGGGACAGGGGGAAATCAGCCCCAGCATTTT. Its translation is CASSHGTGGNQPQHF.

This chain links TRBV12-3 or TRBV12-4 with TRBJ1-2; D perhaps matches TRBD1 (6 bases). This CDR3 contains 11 residues. Trimming stripped 10 bases from V and 5 bases from J, with 11 bases between. The CDR3 sequence is CAITDRYGYTF. CDR3 sequence (DNA): TGTGCCATCACCGACAGGTATGGCTACACCTTC.

This rearrangement joins TRBV3-1 (or the pseudogene TRBV3-2) to TRBJ1-2, with TRBD1 matching over 8 bases. Germline V gene lookup returns CDR1 LGHDT and CDR2 YNNKEL (reference sequence). V was pared by 5 bases and J by 1 base, with 9 bases of the junction left unmatched. This CDR3 comprises 16 residues. CDR3 DNA sequence: TGTGCCAGCAGCGCAGGGGGCGGATCCATTAACTATGGCTACACCTTC. This gives the protein CASSAGGGSINYGYTF.

This clone has only a few counts. The chain has TRBV2 and TRBJ1-5; 9 bases match TRBD1. CDR1 is SNHLY and CDR2 is FYNNEI in the germline V gene. The CDR3 covers 15 residues. Trimming took 2 bases from V and 6 from J; bases not matched to a gene: 5. The CDR3 protein is CASSERGTGSQPQHF. The CDR3 DNA is TGTGCCAGCAGTGAACGCGGGACAGGGAGTCAGCCCCAGCATTTT.

The chain couples TRBV5-1 to TRBJ2-7, with TRBD2 matching over 8 bases. The CDR3 extends over 13 amino acids. CDR1 and CDR2 from the germline V gene are SGHRS and YFSETQ. V shed 8 bases and J 5 bases; nucleotides not matched to a gene: 9. CDR3 sequence: CASNPGGKHEQYV. CDR3 bases: TGCGCCAGTAACCCGGGGGGGAAGCACGAGCAGTACGTC.

CDR3 bases: TGTGCCAGCAGGGGGGACAGCCGAAATTCACCCCTCCACTTT. As protein: CASRGDSRNSPLHF. The chain has TRBV6-5 and TRBJ1-6, with TRBD1 matching 7 bases. The V segment lost 6 bases and the J segment 7 bases; nucleotides outside the gene matches: 6. The CDR3 spans 14 residues. Germline-derived CDR1 and CDR2 are MNHEY and SVGAGI.

The chain uses TRBV19 and TRBJ2-6; 7 bases align to TRBD1. The CDR3 is 15 amino acids. Germline CDR1 reads LNHDA; CDR2 reads SQIVND (reference sequence). Losses at the gene ends were 7 bases for V and 3 bases for J; bases not matched to a gene: 6. This chain's CDR3 is CASTTTGVGANVLTF. The CDR3 coding sequence is TGTGCCAGTACCACAACAGGGGTTGGGGCCAACGTCCTGACTTTC. Full variable domain (remainder filled in from reference TRBV19 and TRBJ2-6): DGGITQSPKYLFRKEGQNVTLSCEQNLNHDAMYWYRQDPGQGLRLIYYSQIVNDFQKGDIAEGYSVSREKKESFPLTVTSAQKNPTAFYLCASTTTGVGANVLTFGAGSRLTVL.

Only a few counts were recorded for this clone. The chain is built from TRBV2 and TRBJ1-3, with D possibly being TRBD1 (6 bases). Deletions cut 6 bases from V and 0 bases from J, with 15 bases between. Germline-derived CDR1 and CDR2 are SNHLY and FYNNEI. The CDR3 runs to 16 residues. The CDR3 loop is CASSQRGGFSGNTIYF. The CDR3 DNA reads as TGTGCCAGCAGCCAAAGGGGGGGGTTCTCTGGAAACACCATATATTTT.

The chain joins TRBV30 to TRBJ2-1, with 9 bases lining up with TRBD2. Germline CDR1 GTSNPN, CDR2 SVGIG (reference sequence). The CDR3 is 12 amino acids. J lost 9 bases, V lost 7 bases, and 7 bases had no gene match. CDR3 residues: CAFSRGGPEQFF. For the CDR3, the DNA is TGTGCCTTCTCGCGGGGGGGCCCTGAGCAGTTCTTC.

The chain is built from TRBV6-5 and TRBJ2-7; 7 nucleotides agree with TRBD1. The V and J ends lost 6 bases and 2 bases, in that order; junction bases with no gene match: 7. CDR1 and CDR2 from the germline V gene are MNHEY and SVGAGI. This CDR3 comprises 14 residues. DNA of the CDR3: TGTGCCAGCAGCCCCGGGACAGCTACCTACGAGCAGTACTTC. Translating it yields CASSPGTATYEQYF.

The chain links TRBV18 to TRBJ2-5, with 11 bases fitting TRBD1. CDR1 is KGHSH and CDR2 is LQKENI in the germline V gene. Trimming at V came to 3 bases and at J to 4 bases, leaving 1 base not matched to a gene. This CDR3 spans 14 amino acids. DNA for the CDR3: TGTGCCAGCTCACCGGGACAGGGGGGAGAGACCCAGTACTTC. Its translation is CASSPGQGGETQYF.

The genes are TRBV2 and TRBJ2-5, with TRBD1 matching over 10 bases. The trim removed 5 bases at V and 5 bases at J, leaving 11 bases unmatched. The CDR3 contains 16 residues. Germline loops: CDR1 SNHLY, CDR2 FYNNEI. The CDR3 here is CASSNTGTGAPETQYF. CDR3 in DNA: TGTGCCAGCAGTAATACCGGGACAGGGGCCCCTGAGACCCAGTACTTC.

The rearrangement uses TRBV18 and TRBJ2-3; 8 bases agree with TRBD1. The CDR3 spans 15 residues. CDR1 and CDR2 from the germline V gene are KGHSH and LQKENI. V gave up 6 bases and J gave up 0 bases; unmatched junction bases: 5. The CDR3 is CASSLQGVSTDTQYF. CDR3 nucleotides: TGTGCCAGCTCGCTACAGGGGGTTAGCACAGATACGCAGTATTTT.

The V gene is TRBV30, the J gene TRBJ2-1, with 7 positions matching TRBD2. V lost 2 bases, J lost 9 bases, and 16 bases stayed unmatched. CDR1 GTSNPN and CDR2 SVGIG come from the germline V gene (reference sequence). CDR3 length: 16 amino acids. This chain's CDR3 is CAWSSPFAGEGGEQFF. CDR3 bases: TGTGCCTGGAGTAGCCCTTTTGCGGGGGAAGGAGGTGAGCAGTTCTTC.

The genes are TRBV6-5 and TRBJ2-5, with D perhaps matching TRBD2 (6 bases). CDR3 length: 16 amino acids. Between the trimmed V and J ends, which lost 0 bases and 5 bases, there was a span of 16 bases. Germline V gives CDR1 MNHEY, CDR2 SVGAGI. This CDR3 is CASSYSTLTRLETQYF. The CDR3 bases are TGTGCCAGCAGTTACTCAACCTTGACTAGACTCGAGACCCAGTACTTC.

This chain joins TRBV5-1 and TRBJ2-2; 7 nucleotides agree with TRBD2. With 5 bases clipped from V and 4 bases from J, the junction kept 8 bases outside the gene matches. This CDR3 comprises 15 residues. CDR1 SGHRS and CDR2 YFSETQ come from the germline V gene. The CDR3 sequence is CASRREGLSTGELFF. The CDR3 DNA sequence: TGCGCCAGCAGGAGGGAGGGGTTGAGCACCGGGGAGCTGTTTTTT.

V and J are TRBV19 and TRBJ2-2, with D unclear. Germline lookup yields CDR1 LNHDA and CDR2 SQIVND (reference sequence). The V and J ends lost 0 bases and 1 base respectively, with 9 bases between them. The CDR3 totals 16 residues. The CDR3 DNA is TGTGCCAGTAGTATAGACGTCAGTTTGAACACCGGGGAGCTGTTTTTT. This sequence encodes CASSIDVSLNTGELFF. The whole variable domain, filled in from reference TRBV19 and TRBJ2-2, reads DGGITQSPKYLFRKEGQNVTLSCEQNLNHDAMYWYRQDPGQGLRLIYYSQIVNDFQKGDIAEGYSVSREKKESFPLTVTSAQKNPTAFYLCASSIDVSLNTGELFFGEGSRLTVL.

The V and J genes are TRBV6-6 and TRBJ2-4; perhaps TRBD2 as D (5 bases). V was clipped by 8 bases and J by 6 bases, with 17 bases between them. The CDR3 spans 14 residues. The germline V gene encodes CDR1 MNHNY and CDR2 SVGAGI (reference sequence). CDR3 loop: CASHTSLDLNIQYF. DNA for the CDR3: TGTGCCAGCCACACGTCCTTGGACTTAAACATTCAGTACTTC.

This chain links TRBV7-9 with TRBJ2-3; TRBD2 might be the D (5 bases). The CDR3 loop spans 14 amino acids. Germline assignment: CDR1 SEHNR and CDR2 FQNEAQ (reference sequence). Trimming took off 7 bases at V and 2 bases at J, with 13 bases between the two ends. The CDR3 coding sequence is TGTGCCAGCACCTCTAGCAGATACACAGATACGCAGTATTTT. This gives the protein CASTSSRYTDTQYF.

The chain links TRBV12-5 to TRBJ2-3; D gene ambiguous. The CDR3 loop spans 15 amino acids. V was cut by 1 base and J by 0 bases, with 8 bases left in between. Germline-derived CDR1 and CDR2 are LGHNT and FRNRAP. Here the CDR3 DNA reads TGTGCTAGTGGTTTGGGCACAGCTAGCACAGATACGCAGTATTTT. Translation: CASGLGTASTDTQYF.

This sequence joins TRBV2 and TRBJ2-7; the match to TRBD1 covers 9 bases. V lost 3 bases, J lost 2 bases, and 2 bases stayed unmatched. The length of the CDR3 is 14 residues. In germline, CDR1 is SNHLY, CDR2 FYNNEI. Written as DNA, the CDR3 is TGTGCCAGCAGTGAGCGGACAGGGGCCTACGAGCAGTACTTC. Amino acid sequence: CASSERTGAYEQYF.

The chain recombines TRBV5-1 with TRBJ2-2; D remains ambiguous. The V gene lost 4 bases and the J gene lost 6 bases, with 16 bases spanning the gap. The CDR3 consists of 15 residues. CDR1 and CDR2 (germline): SGHRS, YFSETQ. The CDR3: CASSPSTDLSGELFF. The CDR3 coding sequence is TGCGCCAGCAGCCCGTCGACTGATCTTTCCGGGGAGCTGTTTTTT. Full variable domain (rest looked up from reference TRBV5-1 and TRBJ2-2): KAGVTQTPRYLIKTRGQQVTLSCSPISGHRSVSWYQQTPGQGLQFLFEYFSETQRNKGNFPGRFSGRQFSNSRSEMNVSTLELGDSALYLCASSPSTDLSGELFFGEGSRLTVL.

The rearrangement links TRBV2 to TRBJ2-1; tentatively, D is TRBD2 (5 bases). The CDR3 is made up of 13 amino acids. V lost 9 bases, J lost 9 bases, and 18 bases lay in between. Germline assignment: CDR1 SNHLY and CDR2 FYNNEI. The CDR3 is CARGLLGASEQFF. The CDR3 DNA reads TGTGCCAGGGGCCTCCTGGGAGCCAGTGAGCAGTTCTTC.

This chain connects TRBV27 to TRBJ1-5; D may be TRBD1 (5 bases). There are 16 residues in the CDR3. Between the trimmed V and J ends, which lost 2 bases and 3 bases, there was a span of 14 bases. CDR1 and CDR2 from the germline V gene are MNHEY and SMNVEV (reference sequence). The CDR3 here is CASSLIPRVINQPQHF. The CDR3 coding sequence is TGTGCCAGCAGTTTAATCCCCAGGGTAATCAATCAGCCCCAGCATTTT.

The V call is TRBV11-3, the J call TRBJ2-6; 8 bases line up with TRBD1. Germline values: CDR1 SGHNT, CDR2 YENEEA. This CDR3 contains 19 residues. J was trimmed by 2 bases and V by 7 bases; bases with no gene match: 16. The CDR3 reads CASNLIRDRFSPGANVLTF. The DNA of the CDR3 is TGTGCCAGCAACCTCATCCGGGACAGGTTTAGTCCTGGGGCCAACGTCCTGACTTTC.

V usage is TRBV13 and J usage is TRBJ1-2; 8 bases align to TRBD1. This CDR3 comprises 14 residues. Germline V lookup: CDR1 PRHDT, CDR2 FYEKMQ (reference sequence). With 3 bases clipped from V and 4 bases from J, the junction kept 4 bases outside the gene matches. In DNA form, the CDR3 reads TGTGCCAGCAGCTTTGGACAGGGAACCTATGGCTACACCTTC. Amino acid sequence: CASSFGQGTYGYTF.

The chain carries TRBV18 and TRBJ2-5, with 9 bases that match TRBD2. V shed 0 bases, J shed 5 bases, and the junction held 10 bases outside the gene matches. Germline CDR1 reads KGHSH; CDR2 reads LQKENI. CDR3 size: 17 residues. The CDR3 is CASSPPLQRGAQETQYF. CDR3 DNA sequence: TGTGCCAGCTCACCACCCCTGCAGCGGGGGGCCCAGGAGACCCAGTACTTC.

The chain combines TRBV6-5 with TRBJ1-6; 8 bases match TRBD1. Germline V CDR1 and CDR2: MNHEY, SVGAGI. This CDR3 is built from 15 residues. The junction had 8 bases not matched to a gene; V was cut back by 6 bases and J by 7 bases. CDR3 DNA: TGTGCCAGCAGACCTAAAGGACAGGGCAATTCACCCCTCCACTTT. Translation: CASRPKGQGNSPLHF.